This T cell receptor (beta chain) originates from a study of beta chain features in type 1 diabetes. Overall study: Age and gender were similar between patients and healthy donors, as were cell yields. All samples together contributed 95 million to 110 million sorted cells for examination.

Since all of the isolated RNA was reverse transcribed, expressed TCRB transcripts were what got sequenced. Sequenced by immunoSEQ multiplex PCR; TCRdb stores in-frame clones only, minus some. Found here are more than 550,000 clones, more than 12% of them singletons; the top ten hold roughly 0.04%. Study results and limitations: Patients showed naive, central memory and Treg TCRB repertoires that appeared more similar than those of healthy donors. All four CD4+ subsets of Type 1 diabetes patients contained TCRB CDR3s that were moderately but significantly shorter.

This clone was counted many times. Its antigen is not known. Sequencing used naive CD4+ T cells from blood. The clonotype comes from a man aged 18 to 30 with type 1 diabetes.

CDR3 loop: CARTFTDTQYF. In DNA, the CDR3 is TGTGCCAGGACGTTCACAGATACGCAGTATTTT. The chain has TRBV21-1 and TRBJ2-3. TRBV21-1 is a pseudogene locus. This CDR3 is 11 amino acids long.